This T cell receptor beta chain was identified in a study of metastatic and nonmetastatic thyroid tumors. Study-wide background: Repertoires from malignant and benign thyroid patients were compared across blood and tumor or nodule tissue. Regarding the study as a whole: Reportedly, malignant thyroid tumors had significantly higher TCR beta diversity than benign nodules, in blood and tumor.

Among the patients, none had received any treatment before thyroid surgery. There are 14 residues in the CDR3. V was pared by 4 bases and J by 5 bases, with 12 bases between. From the PCR reads, TCRdb re-called clones with MiXCR. Of 60,000 or so clones in the sample, more than 3.5% were seen once. This clone was found a few times. Antigen specificity is unknown. The sequence came from a female donor with papillary thyroid cancer or a benign thyroid nodule (not recorded which). Some clones in this sample may be carry-over from other donors' samples. The chain employs TRBV12-3 or TRBV12-4 and TRBJ1-5; tentatively, D is TRBD1 (6 bases). Sequencing was done on a sample of blood. CDR3 nucleotide sequence: TGTGCCAGCAGTTCACAGGGAGTATATCAGCCCCAGCATTTT. The encoded protein is CASSSQGVYQPQHF.